A single sample gave rise to the 26 T cell receptor beta chains below, sequenced in a study of blood T cells in healthy people across ages. PCR was performed a second time for roughly 7 to 12 cycles using a sample-barcoded 5' primer and a J-beta primer mix. TCRdb re-analysed the 5' RACE reads in MiXCR, keeping a single row per CDR3 protein. In the table there are 540,000 or so distinct CDR3 sequences, under 55% of which are singletons. The sequenced material came from blood. These receptors came from a man aged 80 or over in good health.

This clonotype was detected a few times. The chain employs TRBV7-2 and TRBJ1-1; D is unresolved. Trimming shortened V by 6 bases and J by 4 bases, and 15 bases separated the two germline ends. This CDR3 comprises 14 residues. The V gene's germline CDR1 is SGHTA and CDR2 FQGNSA. The CDR3 sequence is CASRGGAGSTEAFF. As DNA, the CDR3 is TGTGCCAGCAGGGGAGGAGCGGGGAGCACTGAAGCTTTCTTT. Drawing the rest from reference TRBV7-2 and TRBJ1-1, the complete variable domain is GAGVSQSPSNKVTEKGKDVELRCDPISGHTALYWYRQSLGQGLEFLIYFQGNSAPDKSGLPSDRFSAERTGGSVSTLTIQRTQQEDSAVYLCASRGGAGSTEAFFGQGTRLTVV.

This clonotype occurred a few times. The chain uses TRBV5-1 and TRBJ2-3, with unresolved D. Germline assignment: CDR1 SGHRS and CDR2 YFSETQ. Trimming shortened V by 3 bases and J by 3 bases, and 11 bases separated the two germline ends. This CDR3 has 14 residues. CDR3 sequence: CASSSRTVTDTQYF. The CDR3 DNA is TGCGCCAGCAGCTCGCGGACGGTTACAGATACGCAGTATTTT.

This clonotype was observed many times. The CDR3: CASSYSAPSYSNQPQHF. The DNA of the CDR3 is TGTGCCAGCAGTTACTCGGCCCCGAGTTATAGCAATCAGCCCCAGCATTTT. The chain is built from TRBV6-6 and TRBJ1-5; D remains ambiguous. V was shortened by 0 bases and J by 0 bases, with 12 bases between the two germline ends. The V gene's germline CDR1 is MNHNY and CDR2 SVGAGI (reference sequence). This CDR3 is 17 amino acids long.

This clonotype was seen a handful of times. The chain carries TRBV20-1 and TRBJ2-1; D gene uncertain. Germline V gene lookup returns CDR1 DFQATT and CDR2 SNEGSKA (reference sequence). This CDR3 has 14 amino acids. The ends were cut back, 4 bases at V and 12 bases at J, with 22 bases in the middle. The CDR3 loop reads CSAMDTAKFLGQFF. For the CDR3, the DNA is TGCAGTGCTATGGATACTGCCAAGTTTTTGGGGCAGTTCTTC.

The CDR3 region is CASSLAPLEANEKLFF. DNA of the CDR3: TGTGCCAGCAGCTTAGCCCCGCTGGAGGCTAATGAAAAACTGTTTTTT. The chain carries TRBV7-2 and TRBJ1-4; D is unresolved. This CDR3 has 16 residues. Per the germline V gene, CDR1 is SGHTA and CDR2 is FQGNSA. Trimming took 0 bases from V and 3 from J, leaving 11 bases between them.

This clonotype was detected only a few times. The chain combines TRBV4-3 with TRBJ1-4, with TRBD1 identical over 7 bases. J was trimmed by 4 bases and V by 0 bases; bases with no gene match: 11. The germline gives CDR1 LGHNA, CDR2 YSLEER. The CDR3 sequence is 18 residues long. The DNA of the CDR3 is TGCGCCAGCAGCCAAGACCCCGTTGACAGGGACCGTAATGAAAAACTGTTTTTT. Residues: CASSQDPVDRDRNEKLFF.

This clonotype has more than one count but fewer than ten. The gene calls are TRBV20-1 and TRBJ1-4, with 11 bases matching TRBD1. The CDR3 totals 15 residues. Per germline, CDR1 DFQATT and CDR2 SNEGSKA (reference sequence). The V gene end was trimmed by 0 bases and the J gene end by 7 bases; junction bases not matched to a gene: 4. The CDR3 is CSAREKDRGREKLFF. The CDR3 nucleotides are TGCAGTGCTAGAGAAAAGGACAGGGGGCGTGAAAAACTGTTTTTT.

About this clonotype: The germline gene is not matched at one end of the junction; a read error may be the cause. The genes are TRBV5-5 and TRBJ2-5; 10 bases are shared with TRBD2. Germline CDR1 is SGHKS and CDR2 is YYEKEE (reference sequence). This CDR3 has 19 amino acids. CDR3 loop: CAGSLAWLAGDKMYETQYF. The CDR3 nucleotides are TGTGCCGGCAGCTTGGCGTGGCTAGCGGGAGACAAGATGTACGAGACCCAGTACTTC.

The rearrangement links TRBV20-1 to TRBJ2-5, with a weak D call TRBD2 (6 bases). TRBJ2-7 explains the end of the DNA better; the J call may be wrong. Germline assignment: CDR1 DFQATT and CDR2 SNEGSKA (reference sequence). The CDR3 runs to 16 residues. The CDR3 loop reads CSARATPGLATNEQYF. CDR3 sequence (DNA): TGCAGTGCTAGAGCAACCCCAGGGCTAGCGACGAACGAGCAGTACTTC.

As DNA, the CDR3 is TGTGCCACCTCGCGAGACAATAAAGAGACCCAGTTCTTC. It encodes CATSRDNKETQFF. The rearrangement joins TRBV15 to TRBJ2-5; D not resolved. The J call could be wrong; TRBJ2-1 is a better fit for the DNA end. Germline-derived CDR1 and CDR2 are LNHNV and YYDKDF (reference sequence). The CDR3 length is 13 residues.

The chain links TRBV20-1 to TRBJ2-3; a possible D gene is TRBD2 (5 bases). In germline, CDR1 is DFQATT, CDR2 SNEGSKA (reference sequence). The ends were cut back, 8 bases at V and 7 bases at J, with 13 bases in the middle. The CDR3 loop spans 11 amino acids. Here the CDR3 reads CSCRGVNTQYF. In DNA, the CDR3 is TGCAGTTGTCGGGGTGTGAATACGCAGTATTTT.

There are a few counts of this clonotype. The chain couples TRBV11-2 to TRBJ2-5, with 7 bases lining up with TRBD1. The CDR3 runs 14 residues. V was pared by 1 base and J by 4 bases, with 3 bases of the junction left unmatched. Germline V CDR1 and CDR2: SGHAT, FQNNGV. The CDR3 protein is CASSLANRGETQYF. DNA for the CDR3: TGTGCCAGCAGCTTAGCAAACAGGGGAGAGACCCAGTACTTC.

The chain employs TRBV10-3 and TRBJ2-3; no definite D call. The CDR3 is 16 amino acids. Germline CDR1 reads ENHRY; CDR2 reads SYGVKD. V was cut by 3 bases and J by 2 bases, with 15 bases left in between. For the CDR3, the DNA is TGTGCCATCAGTGACATGCAGTTGCGAGACACAGATACGCAGTATTTT. This sequence encodes CAISDMQLRDTDTQYF.

This clonotype showed up just a few times. The genes are TRBV29-1 and TRBJ2-1; D is perhaps TRBD1 (6 bases). Germline-derived CDR1 and CDR2 are SQVTM and ANQGSEA. The CDR3 spans 14 residues. The V end lost 1 base, the J end lost 4 bases, and 11 bases lay between the germline ends. The DNA for the CDR3 is TGCAGCGTTGAAGGGGGGCAGGCTTACAATGAGCAGTTCTTC. The encoded protein is CSVEGGQAYNEQFF.

DNA for the CDR3: TGTGCCAGCAGCGCTGGGACTAGCGGGGGGGCAGATACGCAGTATTTT. It specifies CASSAGTSGGADTQYF. This chain joins TRBV9 and TRBJ2-3; 16 bases are shared with TRBD2. The CDR3 is made up of 16 amino acids. After removal of 3 bases from V and 4 bases from J, the junction contained 2 bases not matched to a gene. CDR1 and CDR2 from the germline V gene are SGDLS and YYNGEE.

The chain couples TRBV12-3 or TRBV12-4 to TRBJ2-5; D is perhaps TRBD1 (5 bases). CDR3 length equals 12 residues. Trimming stripped 6 bases from V and 2 bases from J, with 7 bases between. In DNA, the CDR3 is TGTGCCAGCAGAAAGGGGCAAGAGACCCAGTACTTC. Protein product: CASRKGQETQYF.

V and J are TRBV20-1 and TRBJ2-7, with D possibly being TRBD1 (6 bases). Trimming took off 0 bases at V and 3 bases at J, with 15 bases between the two ends. Germline CDR1 DFQATT, CDR2 SNEGSKA (reference sequence). The CDR3 sequence is 15 residues long. The CDR3 bases are TGCAGTGCTAGAGATGGAGGCAGGGGCAACTACGAGCAGTACTTC. As protein: CSARDGGRGNYEQYF.

The rearrangement links TRBV20-1 to TRBJ2-1; 11 bases fit TRBD1. V gave up 0 bases and J gave up 7 bases; unmatched junction bases: 2. Germline CDR1 and CDR2: DFQATT and SNEGSKA (reference sequence). The length of the CDR3 is 14 residues. The CDR3 loop reads CSARDGQGANEQFF. The CDR3 region has the DNA TGCAGTGCTAGAGATGGACAGGGGGCTAATGAGCAGTTCTTC.

V and J are TRBV29-1 and TRBJ2-5; tentatively, D is TRBD2 (5 bases). Germline V gene sequence: CDR1 SQVTM, CDR2 ANQGSEA. CDR3 length: 17 amino acids. V lost 6 bases to trimming and J lost 5 bases, with 28 bases between them. CDR3 DNA sequence: TGCAGCGTCGTCACGTACCCCGGGGAACCCCTACTCGAGACCCAGTACTTC. It is translated as CSVVTYPGEPLLETQYF.

This clonotype was detected a few times. The genes are TRBV5-1 and TRBJ2-5; 7 bases map to TRBD2. J was trimmed by 2 bases and V by 3 bases; bases with no gene match: 4. This CDR3 comprises 14 residues. The germline V gene has CDR1 SGHRS and CDR2 YFSETQ. CDR3 sequence reads: CASSSGTTQETQYF. In DNA, the CDR3 is TGCGCCAGCAGCTCCGGGACTACACAAGAGACCCAGTACTTC.

This clonotype was seen a handful of times. This may arise from a read error, as a much more abundant clone is one base away. The chain couples TRBV6-6 to TRBJ1-6; no firm D call. V lost 5 bases and J lost 6, with 11 bases in between. The CDR3 runs to 14 residues. The germline V gene has CDR1 MNHNY and CDR2 SVGAGI (reference sequence). CDR3 in DNA: TGTGCCAGCAGTGACCAGGCGGGTAATTCACCCCTCCACTTT. Amino acid sequence: CASSDQAGNSPLHF.

The J gene is TRBJ1-6, the V gene TRBV20-1, with D unresolved. This CDR3 is 16 amino acids long. Trimming removed 0 bases from V and 8 bases from J, with 17 bases in between. The germline V gene encodes CDR1 DFQATT and CDR2 SNEGSKA (reference sequence). The CDR3 here is CSARDIQSHRDSPLHF. In DNA, the CDR3 is TGCAGTGCTAGAGATATTCAGTCCCATCGGGATTCACCCCTCCACTTT.

J is TRBJ2-3 and V is TRBV4-2; 8 bases are shared with TRBD2. Trimming at V came to 0 bases and at J to 3 bases, leaving 11 bases not matched to a gene. From germline, CDR1 is LGHNA and CDR2 YNFKEQ. The CDR3 has 18 residues. CDR3 sequence: CASSQDYYGSGRTDTQYF. The CDR3, as DNA: TGTGCCAGCAGCCAAGATTATTACGGGAGCGGGAGAACAGATACGCAGTATTTT.

The V gene is TRBV14, the J gene TRBJ2-4; D unresolved. With 1 base removed from V and 4 bases from J, the gap between germline ends came to 14 bases. Germline V gives CDR1 SGHDN, CDR2 FVKESK. The CDR3 has 16 residues. CDR3: CASSQAGLIWKNIQYF. CDR3 coding DNA: TGTGCCAGCAGCCAAGCCGGGCTTATCTGGAAAAACATTCAGTACTTC.

The chain combines TRBV20-1 with TRBJ2-7, with 10 positions matching TRBD2. The J call is uncertain, as TRBJ2-5 better fits the DNA end. CDR3 length: 17 residues. Germline V gene sequence: CDR1 DFQATT, CDR2 SNEGSKA (reference sequence). The CDR3 reads CSARDPVAGGSRETQYF. The CDR3 DNA reads TGCAGTGCTAGAGACCCTGTAGCGGGGGGTTCAAGGGAGACCCAGTACTTC.

This chain connects TRBV20-1 to TRBJ2-1; D remains ambiguous. V shed 5 bases and J shed 4 bases, with 15 bases lying between them. This CDR3 contains 14 residues. The germline V gene encodes CDR1 DFQATT and CDR2 SNEGSKA (reference sequence). The CDR3 region has the DNA TGCAGTGCTCCTAGTGGGGTGGCATACAATGAGCAGTTCTTC. This codes for CSAPSGVAYNEQFF.